This T cell receptor (beta chain) is from a study of cytomegalovirus exposure and HLA in healthy donors. Study-level results: Presence/absence analyses assumed roughly uniform sequencing depth across donors, which may not hold. It was shown in a later analysis that HLA-associated TCR beta chains were more clonally expanded than other, equally common chains. Overall, approximately 150 TCR beta chains were annotated as cytomegalovirus-associated.

Of note for this clone: Its antigen is not known.

V lost 4 bases to trimming and J lost 3 bases, with 9 bases between them. The CDR3 length is 13 residues. Per the germline V gene, CDR1 is MNHEY and CDR2 is SVGAGI. The study ran its PCR with 60 Vbeta and 13 Jbeta primers. TCRdb's copy holds only in-frame clones and misses some; the assay was immunoSEQ multiplex PCR. This sample carries some 110,000 clones, 79% of them seen once, and the ten largest clones take around 4.5%. The sample taken for sequencing was PBMCs. V and J are TRBV6-5 and TRBJ1-2; unclear D gene. This clonotype originated in a man aged 30 to 39 in good health and CMV-seropositive. CDR3 sequence (DNA): TGTGCCAGCAGTTCCGATGGCTACTATGGCTACACCTTC. It codes for CASSSDGYYGYTF.